The 29 T cell receptor beta chains reported below all come from one sample, sequenced in a study of blood T cells in healthy people across ages. Using a J-beta primer mix together with a sample-barcoded 5' primer, a second PCR was run for roughly 6 to 12 cycles. TCRdb re-derived calls from the 5' RACE reads in MiXCR, one entry per CDR3 protein. The data contain over a million distinct CDR3 sequences, around two fifths of them seen just once; the ten biggest clones take up roughly 7.7%. The specimen sequenced was blood. Every receptor here comes from a young woman in good health.

This clonotype was found a few times. The gene calls are TRBV10-3 and TRBJ2-3; D is uncertain. Looked up from germline, CDR1 is ENHRY and CDR2 is SYGVKD. The CDR3 length is 15 residues. The V end was cut by 0 bases, the J end by 3 bases, with 10 bases between. CDR3 bases: TGTGCCATCAGTGAGTCGACGGACCTAACAGATACGCAGTATTTT. Protein: CAISESTDLTDTQYF.

This clonotype was recorded a few times. The chain employs TRBV4-1 and TRBJ2-3; 8 nucleotides match TRBD2. The CDR3 is 18 amino acids. Germline loops: CDR1 MGHRA, CDR2 YSYEKL. Trimming cost V 4 bases and J 0 bases; bases outside gene matches: 12. The CDR3 coding sequence is TGCGCCAGCAGCCCTAGCGGGTCTGAGGGGACTAGCACAGATACGCAGTATTTT. Translation: CASSPSGSEGTSTDTQYF.

The CDR3 sequence: CASSVEAGATDTQYF. As DNA, the CDR3 is TGCGCCAGCAGTGTAGAAGCGGGGGCCACAGATACGCAGTATTTT. This rearrangement joins TRBV10-2 to TRBJ2-3; 8 bases line up with TRBD2. Germline V gene sequence: CDR1 WSHSY, CDR2 SAAADI. V trimming: 4 bases; J trimming: 2 bases; junction bases outside the gene matches: 5. The length of the CDR3 is 15 residues.

Only a few counts were recorded for this clonotype. V is TRBV6-5 and J is TRBJ2-3, with D possibly TRBD2 on 5 matching bases. The V and J ends lost 0 bases and 2 bases respectively, with 9 bases between them. Germline values: CDR1 MNHEY, CDR2 SVGAGI. This CDR3 spans 15 amino acids. Here the CDR3 reads CASSYSSGYTDTQYF. The CDR3 DNA follows: TGTGCCAGCAGTTACTCGAGCGGATACACAGATACGCAGTATTTT.

This chain joins TRBV4-2 and TRBJ2-5; D not certain. The V gene lost 0 bases and the J gene lost 3 bases, with 5 bases spanning the gap. Germline values: CDR1 LGHNA, CDR2 YNFKEQ. The CDR3 is made up of 13 amino acids. For the CDR3, the DNA is TGTGCCAGCAGCCAAGAAGAGGAAGAGACCCAGTACTTC. Its protein is CASSQEEEETQYF.

The J gene is TRBJ1-5, the V gene TRBV28, with D possibly TRBD1 on 6 matching bases. There are 15 residues in the CDR3. The V gene's germline CDR1 is MDHEN and CDR2 SYDVKM. With 5 bases removed from V and 0 bases from J, the gap between germline ends came to 11 bases. CDR3 region: CASSPDSGSNQPQHF. CDR3 in DNA: TGTGCCAGCAGTCCGGACAGCGGTAGCAATCAGCCCCAGCATTTT.

J is TRBJ1-5 and V is TRBV7-9, with a weak D call TRBD1 (5 bases). V was clipped by 5 bases and J by 8 bases, with 25 bases between them. Germline-derived CDR1 and CDR2 are SEHNR and FQNEAQ (reference sequence). CDR3 length equals 17 residues. The CDR3 DNA sequence: TGTGCCAGCAGCCGCACAACCCAACCGGGGCGCGGAAAGCCCCAGCATTTT. It is translated as CASSRTTQPGRGKPQHF.

This clonotype was detected a few times. The rearrangement links TRBV4-1 to TRBJ2-3; 10 bases align to TRBD2. CDR3 size: 19 residues. V shed 2 bases, J shed 2 bases, and the junction held 13 bases outside the gene matches. In germline, CDR1 is MGHRA, CDR2 YSYEKL. The CDR3 is CASSQRSGPGTSVTDTQYF. The CDR3 coding sequence is TGCGCCAGCAGCCAACGTTCCGGCCCCGGGACTAGCGTCACAGATACGCAGTATTTT.

This sequence joins TRBV4-2 and TRBJ2-1, with D possibly TRBD2 on 6 matching bases. The V and J ends lost 3 bases and 0 bases respectively, with 12 bases between them. This CDR3 contains 16 residues. The V gene's germline CDR1 is LGHNA and CDR2 YNFKEQ. The CDR3 bases are TGTGCCAGCAGCCACTCAGCGGGCATCTCCTACAATGAGCAGTTCTTC. This codes for CASSHSAGISYNEQFF.

The V and J genes are TRBV12-3 or TRBV12-4 and TRBJ2-3, with D unclear. The CDR3 spans 14 residues. With 8 bases removed from V and 6 bases from J, the gap between germline ends came to 18 bases. Here the CDR3 reads CASGLGNWADTQYF. The CDR3 region has the DNA TGTGCCAGCGGGTTGGGGAATTGGGCGGATACGCAGTATTTT.

This clonotype has more than one count but fewer than ten. The chain links TRBV7-2 to TRBJ1-2, with 7 bases aligning to TRBD1. The germline V gene encodes CDR1 SGHTA and CDR2 FQGNSA. The V gene end was trimmed by 4 bases and the J gene end by 4 bases; junction bases not matched to a gene: 6. The CDR3 extends over 14 amino acids. The CDR3 DNA is TGTGCCAGCAGCTCACAGGGGCTCACCTATGGCTACACCTTC. It is translated as CASSSQGLTYGYTF.

At least ten counts were recorded for this clonotype. The J gene is TRBJ2-3, the V gene TRBV6-2 or TRBV6-3; D remains ambiguous. The CDR3 has 13 residues. Germline loops: CDR1 MNHEY, CDR2 SVGEGT. Trimming took off 6 bases at V and 1 base at J, with 8 bases between the two ends. CDR3 sequence (DNA): TGTGCCAGCAGGGGTACAGGCACAGATACGCAGTATTTT. Residues: CASRGTGTDTQYF.

The CDR3 coding sequence is TGTGCCACCAGCACAGCCGGGGGAGGGGGACCATACAAGCAGTACTTC. This translates into CATSTAGGGGPYKQYF. The gene calls are TRBV15 and TRBJ2-7; D may be TRBD2 (7 bases). Germline V lookup: CDR1 LNHNV, CDR2 YYDKDF (reference sequence). The length of the CDR3 is 16 residues. Trimming pared 4 bases from V and 8 bases from J, leaving 24 bases between.

The chain couples TRBV14 to TRBJ2-1, with D perhaps TRBD2 (6 bases). This CDR3 is built from 12 residues. Trimming took 4 bases from V and 12 from J, leaving 13 bases between them. Germline lookup yields CDR1 SGHDN and CDR2 FVKESK. CDR3 amino acids: CASSLRERAQFF. CDR3 coding DNA: TGTGCCAGCAGCCTCCGGGAGCGGGCGCAGTTCTTC.

This clonotype showed up many times. J is TRBJ2-3 and V is TRBV10-3; D is uncertain. The CDR3 length is 18 residues. Trimming took 6 bases from V and 4 from J, leaving 26 bases between them. Germline CDR1 is ENHRY and CDR2 is SYGVKD. CDR3 loop: CAISLSRWENEAADTQYF. The CDR3 DNA sequence: TGTGCCATCAGCCTGAGTCGCTGGGAAAACGAGGCGGCAGATACGCAGTATTTT.

This rearrangement joins TRBV18 to TRBJ2-3, with D uncertain. Germline CDR1 and CDR2: KGHSH and LQKENI. The ends were cut back, 3 bases at V and 5 bases at J, with 9 bases in the middle. The CDR3 extends over 13 amino acids. The CDR3 sequence: CASSPIVGDTQYF. CDR3 coding DNA: TGTGCCAGCTCACCGATCGTCGGAGATACGCAGTATTTT.

This clonotype was counted only a few times. The V gene is TRBV25-1, the J gene TRBJ1-1; the D is unclear. The ends were cut back, 3 bases at V and 10 bases at J, with 9 bases in the middle. The CDR3 has 11 amino acids. Per the germline V gene, CDR1 is MGHDK and CDR2 is SYGVNS. CDR3 sequence (DNA): TGTGCCAGCAGTGACCCCGCTGGAGCTTTCTTT. It specifies CASSDPAGAFF.

This clonotype has only a few counts. This rearrangement joins TRBV6-1 to TRBJ2-7; D is unclear. V was shortened by 1 base and J by 7 bases, with 8 bases between the two germline ends. The CDR3 is 12 residues long. Per germline, CDR1 MNHNS and CDR2 SASEGT. The CDR3: CASSEVIGEQYF. The CDR3 nucleotides are TGTGCCAGCAGTGAAGTGATAGGAGAGCAGTACTTC.

The chain has TRBV12-3 or TRBV12-4 and TRBJ2-1, with D unresolved. CDR3 length equals 13 residues. Trimming left V 4 bases short and J 9 bases short, with 13 bases between. The CDR3 protein is CASSSGPEREQFF. The CDR3 bases are TGTGCCAGCAGTTCCGGACCCGAGCGTGAGCAGTTCTTC.

The chain joins TRBV14 to TRBJ2-1; TRBD1 or TRBD2 may be the D gene (5 bases each). This CDR3 has 13 residues. Germline values: CDR1 SGHDN, CDR2 FVKESK. V was clipped by 1 base and J by 10 bases, with 11 bases between them. The DNA for the CDR3 is TGTGCCAGCAGCCAAGCGCCTGGGGGAGAGCAGTTCTTC. Amino acid sequence: CASSQAPGGEQFF.

The rearrangement joins TRBV12-3 or TRBV12-4 to TRBJ2-5; 7 positions agree with TRBD1. After removal of 0 bases from V and 2 bases from J, the junction contained 15 bases not matched to a gene. The CDR3 spans 19 residues. The CDR3 nucleotides are TGTGCCAGCAGTTTAGCGATGGGGACAGCAAGGGAGAGACAAGAGACCCAGTACTTC. Translating gives CASSLAMGTARERQETQYF.

The rearrangement links TRBV27 to TRBJ1-5, with a tentative D call TRBD1 (5 bases). Trimming pared 7 bases from V and 0 bases from J, leaving 13 bases between. There are 15 residues in the CDR3. Germline V gene sequence: CDR1 MNHEY, CDR2 SMNVEV (reference sequence). CDR3 coding DNA: TGTGCCAGCAAGGCGGGGACCACTAGCAATCAGCCCCAGCATTTT. Its translation: CASKAGTTSNQPQHF.

This clonotype was observed a handful of times. V and J are TRBV10-3 and TRBJ2-3; TRBD2 is a possible D gene (5 bases). The germline CDR1 and CDR2 sequences are ENHRY and SYGVKD. V shed 3 bases and J shed 0 bases, with 13 bases lying between them. CDR3 length: 16 amino acids. CDR3 DNA sequence: TGTGCCATCAGTGATGGGGAGAGGGTTAGCACAGATACGCAGTATTTT. Residues: CAISDGERVSTDTQYF.

The rearrangement joins TRBV7-2 to TRBJ1-2, with D tentatively TRBD1 (6 bases). Germline V CDR1 and CDR2: SGHTA, FQGNSA. V lost 1 base and J 8 bases, leaving 11 bases between the germline ends. The CDR3 contains 13 residues. Written as DNA, the CDR3 is TGTGCCAGCAGCTTAGGCCGGACAGACGGCTACACCTTC. Protein product: CASSLGRTDGYTF.

Ten or more counts support this clonotype. The chain links TRBV10-1 to TRBJ2-1; 7 bases are shared with TRBD2. V lost 5 bases, J lost 9 bases, and 10 bases stayed unmatched. CDR1 is WNHNN, CDR2 SYGVQD, per germline (reference sequence). This CDR3 has 14 amino acids. CDR3 coding DNA: TGCGCCAGCAGTACGGAACTAGCGACGACTGAGCAGTTCTTC. This translates into CASSTELATTEQFF.

To note about this clonotype: Since a much larger clone is just one base distant, this may be a read error. The V call is TRBV10-3, the J call TRBJ2-1; D is uncertain. Trimming took off 4 bases at V and 2 bases at J, with 12 bases between the two ends. In germline, CDR1 is ENHRY, CDR2 SYGVKD. The CDR3 is made up of 15 amino acids. CDR3 amino acids: CAISGSNGAYNEQFF. The CDR3 nucleotides are TGTGCCATCAGTGGGTCCAACGGAGCCTACAATGAGCAGTTCTTC.

This clonotype was detected only once. The chain is built from TRBV4-1 and TRBJ2-1, with TRBD2 matching over 13 bases. Germline CDR1 and CDR2: MGHRA and YSYEKL. The CDR3 runs to 17 residues. The junction had 8 bases not matched to a gene; V was cut back by 1 base and J by 8 bases. Written as DNA, the CDR3 is TGCGCCAGCAGCCAAGGAACCGGGACTAGCGGGGCCTATGAGCAGTTCTTC. Protein: CASSQGTGTSGAYEQFF.

The sample holds a few counts of this clonotype. This sequence joins TRBV4-1 and TRBJ2-3, with D hard to call. This CDR3 region has 13 residues. V was cut by 0 bases and J by 3 bases, with 4 bases left in between. Germline lookup yields CDR1 MGHRA and CDR2 YSYEKL. The CDR3 region is CASSQEWTDTQYF. CDR3 sequence (DNA): TGCGCCAGCAGCCAAGAATGGACAGATACGCAGTATTTT.

The chain has TRBV7-9 and TRBJ2-3; 12 nucleotides agree with TRBD2. This CDR3 has 17 amino acids. The V and J ends lost 6 bases and 5 bases, in that order; junction bases with no gene match: 12. Per the germline V gene, CDR1 is SEHNR and CDR2 is FQNEAQ (reference sequence). The CDR3 nucleotides read TGTGCCAGCAGTCAAGGACTAGCGGGGAGAAAGGGAGATACGCAGTATTTT. Amino acid sequence: CASSQGLAGRKGDTQYF. The whole variable domain, filled in from reference TRBV7-9 and TRBJ2-3, reads DTGVSQNPRHKITKRGQNVTFRCDPISEHNRLYWYRQTLGQGPEFLTYFQNEAQLEKSRLLSDRFSAERPKGSFSTLEIQRTEQGDSAMYLCASSQGLAGRKGDTQYFGPGTRLTVL.